A single T cell receptor (beta chain) is shown here with its context. Antigen unknown. J gave up 4 bases and V 5 bases, and 12 bases lay outside the gene matches. The CDR3 runs to 17 residues. The germline V gene has CDR1 KGHDR and CDR2 SFDVKD. The sample comes from a study of breast tumors, draining lymph nodes, adjacent tissues. Whole-study findings and limits: Luminal-like breast cancer showed significantly greater tumor-nontumor repertoire similarity than basal-like breast cancer did. Data fit most tumor T cells coming from lymph node, expanding in tumor.

Breast cancer patients provided tissue from their axillary draining lymph nodes. MiXCR was run by TCRdb on the multiplex PCR reads, yielding one entry per CDR3 protein. The data show about 180,000 distinct CDR3 sequences, 30% to 35% seen once. This chain uses TRBV24-1 with TRBJ2-2, with 7 bases aligning to TRBD1. The sample was axillary lymph node tissue. This sequence originates from a female donor with breast cancer. Some clones in this sample may be carry-over from other donors' samples. Written as DNA, the CDR3 is TGTGCCACCAGTGGCCTGACAGGGTGGAAAACCACCGGGGAGCTGTTTTTT. Protein product: CATSGLTGWKTTGELFF.